Listed here are 18 T cell receptor beta chains from one sample, sequenced in a study of T cell repertoires in cytomegalovirus infection. TCRdb redid the calling of the reads with MiXCR, one entry per CDR3 protein. The repertoire has 200,000 to 300,000 distinct CDR3 sequences, around 13% of them found once; the top ten carry 8.5% to 9%. The sample taken for sequencing was PBMCs. The receptor set was obtained from a human donor in good health (CMV status not recorded). Some clones in this sample may be carry-over from other donors' samples.

This chain links TRBV3-1 with TRBJ2-3; 15 positions match TRBD2. There are 17 residues in the CDR3. V gave up 4 bases and J gave up 5 bases; unmatched junction bases: 7. CDR1 LGHDT and CDR2 YNNKEL come from the germline V gene (reference sequence). The CDR3 here is CASSPPGTSGGQDTQYF. CDR3 DNA: TGTGCCAGCAGCCCTCCCGGGACTAGCGGGGGGCAAGATACGCAGTATTTT.

The table lists this clonotype with a few counts. In DNA, the CDR3 is TGTGCCAGCAGCTTTGACAGGGGGACTGAAGCTTTCTTT. Its protein product is CASSFDRGTEAFF. The rearrangement links TRBV7-3 to TRBJ1-1, with 9 bases lining up with TRBD1. Germline V gene data show CDR1 as SGHTA and CDR2 as FQGTGA. The trim removed 3 bases at V and 5 bases at J, leaving 1 base unmatched. This CDR3 has 13 residues.

This clonotype was seen repeatedly, ten times or more. This rearrangement joins TRBV6-5 to TRBJ1-2, with 7 positions matching TRBD1. Germline V CDR1 and CDR2: MNHEY, SVGAGI. This CDR3 is built from 15 residues. The junction had 15 bases not matched to a gene; V was cut back by 6 bases and J by 8 bases. The CDR3 region is CASRGADRETAGYTF. The CDR3 bases are TGTGCCAGCAGGGGAGCCGACAGGGAGACGGCGGGCTACACCTTC.

This chain connects TRBV4-1 to TRBJ1-3; 7 nucleotides align to TRBD1. CDR3 length equals 15 residues. The V gene end was trimmed by 2 bases and the J gene end by 4 bases; junction bases not matched to a gene: 5. CDR1 is MGHRA, CDR2 YSYEKL, per germline. In DNA, the CDR3 is TGCGCCAGCAGCCAAATCGACAGGGAGGGAAACACCATATATTTT. Encoded protein: CASSQIDREGNTIYF.

Concerning this clonotype: A read error may produce the germline difference seen at one junction end. This chain connects TRBV4-1 to TRBJ2-5; 7 positions match TRBD1. Germline-derived CDR1 and CDR2 are MGHRA and YSYEKL. This CDR3 contains 14 residues. Here the CDR3 reads CASSQVQGQGTQYF. The CDR3 region has the DNA TGCGCCAGCAGCCAAGTACAGGGGCAAGGGACCCAGTACTTC.

This chain connects TRBV5-3 to TRBJ2-5; no clear D. TRBV5-3 is filed as an ORF, its function uncertain. The CDR3 is made up of 13 amino acids. Trimming took off 8 bases at V and 2 bases at J, with 13 bases between the two ends. CDR3 sequence: CASSREVQETQYF. As DNA, the CDR3 is TGTGCCAGCAGCCGAGAAGTACAAGAGACCCAGTACTTC.

This clonotype was seen a few times. The gene calls are TRBV7-9 and TRBJ1-2; 9 nucleotides agree with TRBD1. Germline-derived CDR1 and CDR2 are SEHNR and FQNEAQ (reference sequence). The CDR3 contains 15 residues. With 2 bases clipped from V and 8 bases from J, the junction kept 9 bases outside the gene matches. The CDR3 spells CASSLPGQGREGYTF. DNA for the CDR3: TGTGCCAGCAGCTTACCCGGACAGGGGAGGGAAGGCTACACCTTC.

This clonotype showed up just a few times. The chain uses TRBV18 and TRBJ1-5; D ambiguous. CDR1 is KGHSH and CDR2 is LQKENI in the germline V gene. The CDR3 covers 13 residues. Trimming cost V 3 bases and J 7 bases, with 10 bases left between them. CDR3 residues: CASSPAPEQPQHF. Written as DNA, the CDR3 is TGTGCCAGCTCACCGGCTCCAGAGCAGCCCCAGCATTTT.

This clonotype appeared many times. V gene TRBV7-8 combines with J gene TRBJ1-2; D gene uncertain. The V gene's germline CDR1 is SGHVS and CDR2 FQNEAQ. The CDR3 has 13 amino acids. V lost 1 base, J lost 5 bases, and 8 bases lay in between. CDR3 bases: TGTGCCAGCAGCTTAGTGTCCGATTATGGCTACACCTTC. It yields the protein CASSLVSDYGYTF. The full variable domain, rest sourced from reference TRBV7-8 and TRBJ1-2, is GAGVSQSPRYKVAKRGQDVALRCDPISGHVSLFWYQQALGQGPEFLTYFQNEAQLDKSGLPSDRFFAERPEGSVSTLKIQRTQQEDSAVYLCASSLVSDYGYTFGSGTRLTVV.

This clonotype was detected only a few times. The V call is TRBV5-4, the J call TRBJ2-3; D is unresolved. Germline V lookup: CDR1 SGHNT, CDR2 YYREEE (reference sequence). V dropped 0 bases and J dropped 5 bases, with 4 bases sitting between them. The CDR3 sequence is 12 residues long. The CDR3 sequence: CASSLELDTQYF. The CDR3 DNA is TGTGCCAGCAGCTTGGAGCTAGATACGCAGTATTTT.

Many counts were recorded for this clonotype. The chain combines TRBV7-8 with TRBJ2-7; 10 bases line up with TRBD2. J gave up 0 bases and V 4 bases, and 18 bases lay outside the gene matches. CDR3 length: 20 amino acids. Germline V lookup: CDR1 SGHVS, CDR2 FQNEAQ. The CDR3 loop is CASSSSTRVVAGGSSYEQYF. CDR3 DNA: TGTGCCAGCAGCTCCTCTACCCGGGTGGTAGCGGGAGGAAGCTCCTACGAGCAGTACTTC.

The V gene is TRBV20-1, the J gene TRBJ1-5, with 7 bases matching TRBD1. The ends lost 3 bases at V and 6 bases at J; junction bases unmatched: 11. Germline CDR1 DFQATT, CDR2 SNEGSKA (reference sequence). CDR3 length: 15 residues. CDR3 sequence reads: CSARTGSQESQPQHF. The CDR3 DNA reads as TGCAGTGCTAGGACAGGGTCACAGGAATCTCAGCCCCAGCATTTT.

This clonotype showed up many times. V gene TRBV6-1 combines with J gene TRBJ1-1; the match to TRBD1 covers 9 bases. This CDR3 region has 17 residues. V was pared by 5 bases and J by 0 bases, with 10 bases of the junction left unmatched. Germline values: CDR1 MNHNS, CDR2 SASEGT. CDR3 loop: CASSNLDRGGVNTEAFF. In nucleotides, the CDR3 is TGTGCCAGCAGTAACCTGGACAGGGGCGGGGTGAACACTGAAGCTTTCTTT.

V and J are TRBV20-1 and TRBJ1-5; 9 positions agree with TRBD1. Germline V gene data show CDR1 as DFQATT and CDR2 as SNEGSKA (reference sequence). V lost 1 base and J lost 0; bases outside the gene matches: 16. The CDR3 runs to 20 residues. CDR3 in DNA: TGCAGTGCTAGAGGGAAGGGACAGGGAGAATCCCATAATAGCAATCAGCCCCAGCATTTT. Translating gives CSARGKGQGESHNSNQPQHF.

This clonotype was recorded at least ten times. The chain combines TRBV4-3 with TRBJ2-1, with 13 bases aligning to TRBD2. This CDR3 comprises 14 residues. In germline, CDR1 is LGHNA, CDR2 YSLEER. The trim removed 4 bases at V and 6 bases at J, leaving 0 bases unmatched. The CDR3 bases are TGCGCCAGCAGCCGACTAGCGGGAGGCAATGAGCAGTTCTTC. It encodes CASSRLAGGNEQFF.

This clonotype showed up just once. A much larger clone lies one base from this, so it may be a read error. The chain combines TRBV7-6 with TRBJ1-1; D uncertain. The germline V and J ends were trimmed by 3 bases and 6 bases, with 11 bases remaining between them. This CDR3 has 13 residues. CDR1 and CDR2 (germline): SGHVS, FNYEAQ. CDR3 DNA: TGTGCCAGCAGCTTGATCAGGAAGGCTGAAGCTTTCTTT. Translation gives CASSLIRKAEAFF.

This clonotype was found many times. This rearrangement joins TRBV7-9 to TRBJ1-2, with D hard to call. The CDR3 spans 14 residues. Germline V gene data show CDR1 as SEHNR and CDR2 as FQNEAQ (reference sequence). Trimming took 1 base from V and 3 from J, leaving 9 bases between them. CDR3 sequence: CASSLDQGYYGYTF. The CDR3, as DNA: TGTGCCAGCAGCTTAGACCAAGGTTACTATGGCTACACCTTC.

This clonotype was detected only a few times. The CDR3 DNA follows: TGCGCCAGCAGCCAAGAAGGTTTCCGCACAGATACGCAGTATTTT. Encoded protein: CASSQEGFRTDTQYF. J is TRBJ2-3 and V is TRBV4-3; no reliable D call. CDR3 size: 15 residues. V lost 0 bases to trimming and J lost 1 base, with 8 bases between them. Per the germline V gene, CDR1 is LGHNA and CDR2 is YSLEER.